One sample yielded the 24 T cell receptor beta chains listed below, sequenced in a study of graft-versus-host responses after intestinal transplantation. Antigens for these TCRs are unknown. The assay was immunoSEQ multiplex PCR, and TCRdb's table has in-frame clones only and misses some. Altogether nearly 95,000 clones are present, about 93% being singletons, with the ten largest covering approximately 2%. This material consisted of unstimulated CD8+ T cells sorted from spleen or lymph node cells, taken before intestinal transplant. The receptor source for this set is a human donor who received an intestinal transplant.

J is TRBJ1-1 and V is TRBV11-2; 8 nucleotides match TRBD1. The CDR3 sequence is 19 residues long. Germline V lookup: CDR1 SGHAT, CDR2 FQNNGV. Trimming at V came to 5 bases and at J to 4 bases, leaving 21 bases not matched to a gene. The CDR3 reads CASSRTTLSGQELLTEAFF. As DNA, the CDR3 is TGTGCCAGCAGCCGTACGACCCTGTCGGGACAGGAACTTCTCACTGAAGCTTTCTTT.

J is TRBJ2-7 and V is TRBV4-3; tentative D call: TRBD1 (6 bases). The germline gives CDR1 LGHNA, CDR2 YSLEER. This CDR3 is built from 16 residues. The V gene lost 1 base and the J gene lost 4 bases, with 17 bases spanning the gap. CDR3 loop: CASSQGSRDTLYEQYF. The CDR3 DNA sequence: TGCGCCAGCAGCCAAGGATCACGGGACACCCTATACGAGCAGTACTTC.

The chain is built from TRBV29-1 and TRBJ2-2; a possible D gene is TRBD2 (6 bases). Trimming pared 0 bases from V and 4 bases from J, leaving 9 bases between. Germline CDR1 and CDR2: SQVTM and ANQGSEA. The CDR3 totals 14 residues. The CDR3 loop is CSVEEGGVTGELFF. The CDR3 DNA reads TGCAGCGTTGAAGAGGGGGGAGTCACCGGGGAGCTGTTTTTT.

J is TRBJ1-5 and V is TRBV6-5; a weak D match, TRBD1 (5 bases). The CDR3 is 15 residues long. Per germline, CDR1 MNHEY and CDR2 SVGAGI. V dropped 5 bases and J dropped 6 bases, with 17 bases sitting between them. The DNA for the CDR3 is TGTGCCAGCAGTACCCGGGGGGATCTGGGTCAGCCCCAGCATTTT. It yields the protein CASSTRGDLGQPQHF.

The genes are TRBV10-3 and TRBJ2-7; 7 positions match TRBD2. The CDR3 runs 14 residues. The V segment lost 4 bases and the J segment 3 bases; nucleotides outside the gene matches: 6. The germline CDR1 and CDR2 sequences are ENHRY and SYGVKD. The CDR3 DNA reads as TGTGCCATCAGTGCGGGGCGGGGGAACTACGAGCAGTACTTC. It encodes CAISAGRGNYEQYF.

The gene calls are TRBV9 and TRBJ2-7; the match to TRBD1 covers 7 bases. The germline CDR1 and CDR2 sequences are SGDLS and YYNGEE. This CDR3 region has 15 residues. The ends lost 2 bases at V and 2 bases at J; junction bases unmatched: 7. CDR3 nucleotides: TGTGCCAGCAGCGTCTCTTCCACAGGGGCCTACGAGCAGTACTTC. This gives the protein CASSVSSTGAYEQYF.

The V gene is TRBV25-1, the J gene TRBJ2-2; D ambiguous. The CDR3 consists of 13 residues. The germline V and J ends were trimmed by 4 bases and 3 bases, with 6 bases remaining between them. The germline gives CDR1 MGHDK, CDR2 SYGVNS. CDR3 DNA: TGTGCCAGCAGTGCGGGTTACACCGGGGAGCTGTTTTTT. Translating gives CASSAGYTGELFF.

In DNA form, the CDR3 reads TGTGCCAGTAGTATTGGGACACCTATGGAGGGCAATCAGCCCCAGCATTTT. It yields the protein CASSIGTPMEGNQPQHF. This sequence joins TRBV19 and TRBJ1-5; weak D call: TRBD1 (6 bases). V gave up 3 bases and J gave up 2 bases, with 17 bases separating them. There are 17 residues in the CDR3. Germline CDR1 is LNHDA and CDR2 is SQIVND (reference sequence).

This clone has only one observation. The chain carries TRBV7-9 and TRBJ1-1, with D possibly TRBD1 on 5 matching bases. Trimming shortened V by 6 bases and J by 2 bases, and 16 bases separated the two germline ends. Germline CDR1 reads SEHNR; CDR2 reads FQNEAQ (reference sequence). CDR3 length equals 15 residues. The CDR3 here is CASSSVGGVNTEAFF. CDR3 in DNA: TGTGCCAGCAGTTCCGTCGGAGGGGTCAACACTGAAGCTTTCTTT.

V is TRBV5-7 and J is TRBJ1-2; possible D gene TRBD1, 6 bases. TRBV5-7 is marked as an open reading frame, function uncertain. This CDR3 is 13 amino acids long. Trimming pared 2 bases from V and 3 bases from J, leaving 8 bases between. Here the CDR3 reads CASSFGQHYGYTF. CDR3 sequence (DNA): TGTGCCAGCAGCTTCGGACAGCACTATGGCTACACCTTC.

V gene TRBV5-8 combines with J gene TRBJ1-2; 7 positions match TRBD1. J lost 13 bases, V lost 3 bases, and 21 bases had no gene match. This CDR3 has 16 residues. Looked up from germline, CDR1 is SGHTS and CDR2 is YDEGEE. CDR3 DNA sequence: TGTGCCAGCAGCTCCGGGACAGATGGCCCCACTAGAAACTTCACCTTC. This sequence encodes CASSSGTDGPTRNFTF.

V gene TRBV5-8 combines with J gene TRBJ1-3; tentative D call: TRBD1 (5 bases). Trimming cost V 7 bases and J 0 bases, with 14 bases left between them. CDR3 size: 15 residues. Germline V gene lookup returns CDR1 SGHTS and CDR2 YDEGEE. The CDR3 reads CASATDSHSGNTIYF. In DNA, the CDR3 is TGTGCCAGCGCGACAGATTCGCACTCTGGAAACACCATATATTTT.

The chain couples TRBV27 to TRBJ1-2, with D perhaps matching TRBD1 (6 bases). With 5 bases removed from V and 1 base from J, the gap between germline ends came to 17 bases. Germline CDR1 is MNHEY and CDR2 is SMNVEV (reference sequence). The CDR3 is 16 residues long. CDR3 in amino acids: CASSPFGQILNYGYTF. The CDR3 DNA reads TGTGCCAGCAGTCCTTTCGGACAGATACTTAACTATGGCTACACCTTC.

The chain carries TRBV27 and TRBJ2-1; D might be TRBD2 (5 bases). This CDR3 is 15 amino acids long. Germline loops: CDR1 MNHEY, CDR2 SMNVEV (reference sequence). Trimming removed 5 bases from V and 6 bases from J, with 17 bases in between. The CDR3 loop is CASSLRGLGVNEQFF. DNA of the CDR3: TGTGCCAGCAGTCTTCGAGGGTTAGGCGTCAATGAGCAGTTCTTC.

This sequence joins TRBV29-1 and TRBJ1-1, with D possibly TRBD1 on 5 matching bases. CDR1 and CDR2 from the germline V gene are SQVTM and ANQGSEA. The ends were cut back, 3 bases at V and 4 bases at J, with 12 bases in the middle. The CDR3 is made up of 13 amino acids. The DNA of the CDR3 is TGCAGCGTTGATTCGGGGGGGGGCACTGAAGCTTTCTTT. Translated: CSVDSGGGTEAFF.

The chain joins TRBV11-2 to TRBJ1-1, with D uncertain. The V gene lost 5 bases and the J gene lost 6 bases, with 10 bases spanning the gap. This CDR3 region has 12 residues. Per the germline V gene, CDR1 is SGHAT and CDR2 is FQNNGV. The CDR3 reads CASSQALSEAFF. The CDR3 DNA is TGTGCCAGCAGCCAGGCGCTTTCTGAAGCTTTCTTT.

In this sample, this clone turned up once. This chain links TRBV29-1 with TRBJ2-3, with D perhaps matching TRBD2 (6 bases). CDR1 and CDR2 from the germline V gene are SQVTM and ANQGSEA. This CDR3 has 11 amino acids. Trimming took off 1 base at V and 14 bases at J, with 13 bases between the two ends. DNA for the CDR3: TGCAGCGTTGAAGTACCGGGACTCTGGTATTTT. It encodes CSVEVPGLWYF.

This chain connects TRBV25-1 to TRBJ1-2; possible D gene TRBD1, 5 bases. V was pared by 1 base and J by 4 bases, with 13 bases between. The germline V gene encodes CDR1 MGHDK and CDR2 SYGVNS. The CDR3 consists of 15 residues. The CDR3 coding sequence is TGTGCCAGCAGTGAATCCGAGTGGCAGGGCTATGGCTACACCTTC. It is translated as CASSESEWQGYGYTF.

V is TRBV21-1 and J is TRBJ2-1; the D call in the table, TRBD1, was not verified against the DNA. TRBV21-1 is given as a pseudogene. CDR3 size: 13 residues. DNA for the CDR3: TGTGCCAGCAGCAAAGCGCCAGACAATGAGCAGTTCTTC. Amino acid sequence: CASSKAPDNEQFF.

DNA of the CDR3: TGTGCCAGCACTCCAACAGGGGCGAACACTGAAGCTTTCTTT. Translation: CASTPTGANTEAFF. The rearrangement joins TRBV27 to TRBJ1-1, with TRBD1 matching over 7 bases. Germline values: CDR1 MNHEY, CDR2 SMNVEV (reference sequence). The junction had 6 bases not matched to a gene; V was cut back by 7 bases and J by 1 base. This CDR3 is 14 amino acids long.

This chain connects TRBV12-5 to TRBJ2-7, with TRBD2 identical over 8 bases. The germline V gene encodes CDR1 LGHNT and CDR2 FRNRAP. The ends lost 8 bases at V and 3 bases at J; junction bases unmatched: 6. The CDR3 sequence is 13 residues long. The CDR3 DNA follows: TGTGCTAGTAGTAGCGGGGATTTCTACGAGCAGTACTTC. Translated: CASSSGDFYEQYF.

V and J are TRBV9 and TRBJ1-1; possibly TRBD1 for D (5 bases). This CDR3 has 16 amino acids. Germline V gene lookup returns CDR1 SGDLS and CDR2 YYNGEE. V was clipped by 4 bases and J by 2 bases, with 18 bases between them. The chain's CDR3 is CASSPRGGPANTEAFF. As DNA, the CDR3 is TGTGCCAGCAGCCCCCGGGGGGGACCCGCAAACACTGAAGCTTTCTTT.

This sequence joins TRBV30 and TRBJ2-7; 10 bases match TRBD1. Germline V gene data show CDR1 as GTSNPN and CDR2 as SVGIG (reference sequence). CDR3 length equals 15 residues. After removal of 4 bases from V and 3 bases from J, the junction contained 9 bases not matched to a gene. The CDR3 DNA reads as TGTGCCTGGACCGCGAGTGGGACAGGGGTCTACGAGCAGTACTTC. Translated: CAWTASGTGVYEQYF.

V gene TRBV9 combines with J gene TRBJ2-1, with 7 bases lining up with TRBD1. Germline lookup yields CDR1 SGDLS and CDR2 YYNGEE. The CDR3 loop spans 15 amino acids. V was clipped by 2 bases and J by 2 bases; unmatched bases: 4. CDR3 nucleotides: TGTGCCAGCAGCGTCGAGAGGGGGCCCTACAATGAGCAGTTCTTC. It is translated as CASSVERGPYNEQFF. Filled out from reference TRBV9 and TRBJ2-1, the complete variable domain reads DSGVTQTPKHLITATGQRVTLRCSPRSGDLSVYWYQQSLDQGLQFLIQYYNGEERAKGNILERFSAQQFPDLHSELNLSSLELGDSALYFCASSVERGPYNEQFFGPGTRLTVL.